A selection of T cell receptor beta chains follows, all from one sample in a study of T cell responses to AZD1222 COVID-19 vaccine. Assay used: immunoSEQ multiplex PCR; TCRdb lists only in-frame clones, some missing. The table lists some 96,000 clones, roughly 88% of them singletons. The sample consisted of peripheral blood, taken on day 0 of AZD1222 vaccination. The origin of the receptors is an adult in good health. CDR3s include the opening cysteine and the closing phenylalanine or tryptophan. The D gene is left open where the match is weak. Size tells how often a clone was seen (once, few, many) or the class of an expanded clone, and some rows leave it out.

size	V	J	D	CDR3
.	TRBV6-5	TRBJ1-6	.	CAIRGGSYNSPLHF
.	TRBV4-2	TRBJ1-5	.	CASSLNGNQPQHF
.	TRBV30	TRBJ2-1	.	CAWSVLSSYNEQFF
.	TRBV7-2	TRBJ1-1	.	CASRQQRSMNTEAFF
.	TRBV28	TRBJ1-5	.	CASTRDISNQPQHF
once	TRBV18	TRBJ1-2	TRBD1	CASSPETGGYGYTF
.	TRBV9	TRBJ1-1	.	CASSIGGGTEAFF
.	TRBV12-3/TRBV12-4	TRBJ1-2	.	CASSLADRGYTF
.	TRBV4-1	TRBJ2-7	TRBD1	CASSQRGTGGSYEQYF
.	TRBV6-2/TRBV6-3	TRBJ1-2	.	CASSFSSGATGYGYTF
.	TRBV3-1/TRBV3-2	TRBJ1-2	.	CASSLSTGGGYTF
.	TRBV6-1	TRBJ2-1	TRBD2	CASSETGGPWNEQFF
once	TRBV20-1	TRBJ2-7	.	CSASHLRGEQYF
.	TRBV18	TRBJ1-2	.	CASSPTSRGQNYGYTF
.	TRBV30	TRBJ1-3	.	CACPRAEGLGAGNTIYF
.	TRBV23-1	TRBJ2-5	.	CASSQDKGPGQGGYQETQYF
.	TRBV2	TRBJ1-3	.	CASRKGESSGNTIYF
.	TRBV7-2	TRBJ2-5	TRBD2	CASSWGGDRETQYF
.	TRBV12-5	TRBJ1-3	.	CASGLFFGNGEGNTIYF
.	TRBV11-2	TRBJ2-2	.	CASSWGVTGELFF
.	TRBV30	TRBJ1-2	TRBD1	CAWSVHRGSNYGYTF
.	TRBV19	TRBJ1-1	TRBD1	CASSGIMEGANAFF
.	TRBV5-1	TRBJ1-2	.	CASSLDPGGTYGYTF
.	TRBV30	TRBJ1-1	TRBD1	CAWSVQGGDAFF
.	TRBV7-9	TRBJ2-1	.	CASSSSGLPWDEQFF
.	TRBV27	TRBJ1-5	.	CASSYRASNQPQHF
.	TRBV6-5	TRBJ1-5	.	CASRVDRTLNQPQHF
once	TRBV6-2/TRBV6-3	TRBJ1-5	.	CASSSLGGKNQPQHF
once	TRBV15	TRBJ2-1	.	CATSRDQRLEQFF
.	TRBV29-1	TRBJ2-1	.	CSVEGGLGQGYEQFF
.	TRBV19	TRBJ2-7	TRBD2	CASSIGTITYEQYF
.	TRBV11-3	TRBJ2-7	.	CASSGTDTHEQYF
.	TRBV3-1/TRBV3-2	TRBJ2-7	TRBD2	CASSRGTRSISYEQYF
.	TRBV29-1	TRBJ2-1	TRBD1	CSVRDRGSSYNEQFF
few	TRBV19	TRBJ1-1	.	CASSLQGRDTEAFF
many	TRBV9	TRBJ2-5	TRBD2	CASKRPGLAGGLYQETQYF
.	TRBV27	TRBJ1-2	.	CASSTNPNYGYTF
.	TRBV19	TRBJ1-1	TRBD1	CASSALRGHTEAFF
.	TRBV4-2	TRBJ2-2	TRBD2	CASSPGGSGGAWNTGELFF
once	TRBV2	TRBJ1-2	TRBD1	CASIQDRGQGYTF
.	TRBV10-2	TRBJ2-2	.	CASNPKAGANTGELFF
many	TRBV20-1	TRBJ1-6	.	CSANSPLHF
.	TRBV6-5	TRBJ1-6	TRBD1	CASSYSGQDDSPLHF
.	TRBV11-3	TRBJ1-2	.	CASSLDRGGYTF
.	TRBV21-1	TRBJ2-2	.	CASSKDRRCTGELFF
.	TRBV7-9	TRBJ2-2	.	CASSLERTVSGELFF
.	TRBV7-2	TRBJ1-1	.	CASSLVRGNTEAFF
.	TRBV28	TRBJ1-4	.	CASSLTQMANEKLFF
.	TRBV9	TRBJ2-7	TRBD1	CASSGRTGYEQYF
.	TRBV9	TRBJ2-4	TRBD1	CASSVEDRGRLGNIQYF